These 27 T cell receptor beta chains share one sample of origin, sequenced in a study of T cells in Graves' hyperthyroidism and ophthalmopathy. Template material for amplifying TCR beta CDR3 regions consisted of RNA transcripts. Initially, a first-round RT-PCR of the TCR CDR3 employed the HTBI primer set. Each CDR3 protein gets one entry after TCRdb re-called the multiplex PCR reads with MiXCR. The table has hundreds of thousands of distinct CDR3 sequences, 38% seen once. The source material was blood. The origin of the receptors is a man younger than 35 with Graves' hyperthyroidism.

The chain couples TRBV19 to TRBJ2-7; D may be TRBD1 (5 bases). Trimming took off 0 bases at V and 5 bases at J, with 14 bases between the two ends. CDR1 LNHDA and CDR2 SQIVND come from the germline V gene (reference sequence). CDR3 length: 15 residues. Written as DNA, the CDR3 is TGTGCCAGTAGTATAGATGGGGCGCGCAACGACGAGCAGTACTTC. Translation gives CASSIDGARNDEQYF.

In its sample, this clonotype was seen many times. The CDR3 reads CASSALPSSPYEQYF. The CDR3 nucleotides are TGTGCCAGCAGCGCCCTTCCGTCCTCGCCCTACGAGCAGTACTTC. The chain has TRBV2 and TRBJ2-7; D is unresolved. The germline V gene has CDR1 SNHLY and CDR2 FYNNEI. The CDR3 runs 15 residues. V was cut by 6 bases and J by 2 bases, with 17 bases left in between.

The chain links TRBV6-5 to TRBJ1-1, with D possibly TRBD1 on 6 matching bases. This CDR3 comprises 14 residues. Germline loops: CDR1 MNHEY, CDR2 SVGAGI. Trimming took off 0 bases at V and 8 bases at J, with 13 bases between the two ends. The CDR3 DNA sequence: TGTGCCAGCAGTTACTCGATTTCCGGACAGGAAGCTTTCTTT. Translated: CASSYSISGQEAFF.

The CDR3 spells CASSQGGSSNEQYF. The CDR3 DNA sequence: TGTGCCAGCAGCCAAGGAGGTAGCTCGAACGAGCAGTACTTC. The V call is TRBV14, the J call TRBJ2-7; D not resolved. This CDR3 is built from 14 residues. V lost 1 base and J 5 bases, leaving 12 bases between the germline ends. Germline V gene sequence: CDR1 SGHDN, CDR2 FVKESK.

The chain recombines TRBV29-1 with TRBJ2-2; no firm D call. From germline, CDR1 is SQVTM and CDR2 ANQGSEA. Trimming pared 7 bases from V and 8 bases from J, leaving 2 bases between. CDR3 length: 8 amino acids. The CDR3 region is CSGGELFF. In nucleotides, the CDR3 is TGCAGCGGGGGGGAGCTGTTTTTT.

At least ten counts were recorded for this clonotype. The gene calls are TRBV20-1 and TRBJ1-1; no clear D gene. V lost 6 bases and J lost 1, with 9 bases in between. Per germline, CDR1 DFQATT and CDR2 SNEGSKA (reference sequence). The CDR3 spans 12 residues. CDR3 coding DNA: TGCAGTGCAAACTGGGGGAACACTGAAGCTTTCTTT. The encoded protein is CSANWGNTEAFF.

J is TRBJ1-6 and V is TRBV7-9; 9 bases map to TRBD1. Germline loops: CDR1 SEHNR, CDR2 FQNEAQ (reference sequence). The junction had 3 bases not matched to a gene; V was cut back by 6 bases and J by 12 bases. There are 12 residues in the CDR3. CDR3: CASRRDREPLHF. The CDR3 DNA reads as TGTGCCAGCAGGAGGGACAGGGAACCCCTCCACTTT.

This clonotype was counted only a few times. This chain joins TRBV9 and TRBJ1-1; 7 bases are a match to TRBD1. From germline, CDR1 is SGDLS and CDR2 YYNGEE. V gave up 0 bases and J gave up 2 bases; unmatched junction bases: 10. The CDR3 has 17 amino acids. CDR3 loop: CASSVGPDRLDNTEAFF. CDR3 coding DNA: TGTGCCAGCAGCGTAGGCCCGGACAGGTTGGATAACACTGAAGCTTTCTTT.

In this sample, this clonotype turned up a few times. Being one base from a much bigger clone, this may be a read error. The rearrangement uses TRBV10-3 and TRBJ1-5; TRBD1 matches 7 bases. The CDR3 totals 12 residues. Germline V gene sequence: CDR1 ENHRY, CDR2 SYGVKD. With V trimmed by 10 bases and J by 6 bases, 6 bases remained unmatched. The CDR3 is CATGAGGQPQHF. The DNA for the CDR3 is TGTGCCACCGGGGCAGGGGGTCAGCCCCAGCATTTT.

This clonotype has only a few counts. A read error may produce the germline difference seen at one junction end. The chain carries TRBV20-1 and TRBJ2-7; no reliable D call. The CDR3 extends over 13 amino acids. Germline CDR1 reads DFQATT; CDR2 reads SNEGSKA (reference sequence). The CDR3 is CSARAPTLAEEYF. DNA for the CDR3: TGCAGTGCTAGAGCCCCGACACTGGCCGAGGAGTACTTC.

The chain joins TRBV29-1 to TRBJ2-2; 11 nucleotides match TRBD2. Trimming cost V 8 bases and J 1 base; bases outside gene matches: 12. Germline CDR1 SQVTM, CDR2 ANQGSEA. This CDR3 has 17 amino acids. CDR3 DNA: TGCAGCCATCCCGGGACTAGCGGAAGGGTGAACACCGGGGAGCTGTTTTTT. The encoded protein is CSHPGTSGRVNTGELFF.

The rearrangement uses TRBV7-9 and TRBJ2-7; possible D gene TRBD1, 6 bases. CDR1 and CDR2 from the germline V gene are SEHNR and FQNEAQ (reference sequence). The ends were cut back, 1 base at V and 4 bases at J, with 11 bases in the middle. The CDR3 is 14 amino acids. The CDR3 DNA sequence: TGTGCCAGCAGCTTAGATCGCAGGGGATACGAGCAGTACTTC. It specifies CASSLDRRGYEQYF.

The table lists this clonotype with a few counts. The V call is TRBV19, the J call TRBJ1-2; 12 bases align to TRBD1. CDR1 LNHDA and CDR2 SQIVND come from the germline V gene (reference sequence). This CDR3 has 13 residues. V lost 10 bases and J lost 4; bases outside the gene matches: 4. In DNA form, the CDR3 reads TGTGCCACCCGGGACAGGGGGCCCTATGGCTACACCTTC. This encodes CATRDRGPYGYTF.

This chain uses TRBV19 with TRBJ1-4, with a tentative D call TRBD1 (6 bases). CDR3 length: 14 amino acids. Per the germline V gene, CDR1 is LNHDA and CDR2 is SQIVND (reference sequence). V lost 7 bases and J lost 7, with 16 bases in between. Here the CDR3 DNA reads TGTGCCAGTACCCCGACAGGATGGGCTGAAAAACTGTTTTTT. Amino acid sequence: CASTPTGWAEKLFF.

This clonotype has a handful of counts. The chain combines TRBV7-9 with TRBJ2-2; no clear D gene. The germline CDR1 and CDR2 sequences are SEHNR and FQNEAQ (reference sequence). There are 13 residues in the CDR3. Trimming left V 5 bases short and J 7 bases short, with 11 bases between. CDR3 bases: TGTGCCAGCAGCCCCTCACGTAACGGGGAGCTGTTTTTT. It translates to CASSPSRNGELFF.

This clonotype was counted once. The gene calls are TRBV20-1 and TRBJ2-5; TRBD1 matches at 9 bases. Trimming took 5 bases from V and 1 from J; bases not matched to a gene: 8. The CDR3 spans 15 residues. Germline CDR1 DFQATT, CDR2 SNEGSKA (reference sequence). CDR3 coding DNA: TGCAGTGCTCAAATGGGACAGGGCATCCAAGAGACCCAGTACTTC. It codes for CSAQMGQGIQETQYF.

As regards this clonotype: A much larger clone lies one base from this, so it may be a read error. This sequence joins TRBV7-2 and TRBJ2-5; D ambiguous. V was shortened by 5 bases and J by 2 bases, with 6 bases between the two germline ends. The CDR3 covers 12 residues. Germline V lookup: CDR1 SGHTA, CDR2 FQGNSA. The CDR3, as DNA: TGTGCCAGCAGCCCCCAACAAGAGACCCAGTACTTC. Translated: CASSPQQETQYF.

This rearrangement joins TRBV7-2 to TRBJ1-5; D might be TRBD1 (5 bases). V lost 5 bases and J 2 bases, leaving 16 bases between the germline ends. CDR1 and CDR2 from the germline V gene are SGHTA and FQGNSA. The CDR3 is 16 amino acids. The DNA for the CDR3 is TGTGCCAGCAGCCCAGGGCCACTCGGTGGCAATCAGCCCCAGCATTTT. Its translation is CASSPGPLGGNQPQHF. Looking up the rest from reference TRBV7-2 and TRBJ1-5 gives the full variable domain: GAGVSQSPSNKVTEKGKDVELRCDPISGHTALYWYRQSLGQGLEFLIYFQGNSAPDKSGLPSDRFSAERTGGSVSTLTIQRTQQEDSAVYLCASSPGPLGGNQPQHFGDGTRLSIL.

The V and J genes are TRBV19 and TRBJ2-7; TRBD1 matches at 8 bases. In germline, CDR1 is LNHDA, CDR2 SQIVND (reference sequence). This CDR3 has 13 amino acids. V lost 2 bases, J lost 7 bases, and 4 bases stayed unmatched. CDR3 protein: CASSITGDREQYF. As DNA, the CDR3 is TGTGCCAGTAGTATAACAGGGGACAGGGAGCAGTACTTC.

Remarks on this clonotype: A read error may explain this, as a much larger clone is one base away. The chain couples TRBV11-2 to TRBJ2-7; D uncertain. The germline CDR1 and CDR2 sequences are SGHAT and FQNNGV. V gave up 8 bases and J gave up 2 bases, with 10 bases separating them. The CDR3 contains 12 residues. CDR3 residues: CASGQITYEQYF. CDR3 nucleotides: TGTGCCAGCGGCCAGATCACCTACGAGCAGTACTTC. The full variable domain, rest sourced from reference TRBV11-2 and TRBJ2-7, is EAGVAQSPRYKIIEKRQSVAFWCNPISGHATLYWYQQILGQGPKLLIQFQNNGVVDDSQLPKDRFSAERLKGVDSTLKIQPAKLEDSAVYLCASGQITYEQYFGPGTRLTVT.

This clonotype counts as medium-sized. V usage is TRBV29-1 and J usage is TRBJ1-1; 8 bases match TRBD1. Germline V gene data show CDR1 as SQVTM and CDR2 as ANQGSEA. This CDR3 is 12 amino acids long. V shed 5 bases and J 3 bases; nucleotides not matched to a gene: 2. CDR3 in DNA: TGCAGCGTTATGACAGGGGACACTGAAGCTTTCTTT. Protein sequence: CSVMTGDTEAFF.

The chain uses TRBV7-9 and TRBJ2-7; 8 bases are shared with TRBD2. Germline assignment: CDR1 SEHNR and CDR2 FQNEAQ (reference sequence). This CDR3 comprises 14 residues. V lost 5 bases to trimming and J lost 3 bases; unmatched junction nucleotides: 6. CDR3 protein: CASSPQTSDYEQYF. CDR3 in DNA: TGTGCCAGCAGCCCACAGACTAGCGACTACGAGCAGTACTTC. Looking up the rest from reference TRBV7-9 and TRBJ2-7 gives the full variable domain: DTGVSQNPRHKITKRGQNVTFRCDPISEHNRLYWYRQTLGQGPEFLTYFQNEAQLEKSRLLSDRFSAERPKGSFSTLEIQRTEQGDSAMYLCASSPQTSDYEQYFGPGTRLTVT.

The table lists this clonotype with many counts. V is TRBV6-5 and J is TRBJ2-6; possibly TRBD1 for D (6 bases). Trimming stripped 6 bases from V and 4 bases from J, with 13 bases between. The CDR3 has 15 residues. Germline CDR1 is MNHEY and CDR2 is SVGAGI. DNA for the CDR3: TGTGCCAGCAGCTCCGGGACACGCGGGGCCAACGTCCTGACTTTC. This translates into CASSSGTRGANVLTF.

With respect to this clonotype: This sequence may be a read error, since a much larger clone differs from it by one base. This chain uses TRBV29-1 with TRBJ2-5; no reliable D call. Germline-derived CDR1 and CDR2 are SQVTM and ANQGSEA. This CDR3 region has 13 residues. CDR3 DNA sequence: TGCAGCGTCGTCGACTCGAATCAAGAGGCCCAGTACTTC. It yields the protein CSVVDSNQEAQYF.

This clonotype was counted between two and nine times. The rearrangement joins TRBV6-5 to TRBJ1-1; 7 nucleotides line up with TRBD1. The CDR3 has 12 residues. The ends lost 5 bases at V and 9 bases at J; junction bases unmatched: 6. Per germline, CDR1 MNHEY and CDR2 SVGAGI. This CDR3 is CASSPGGQKAFF. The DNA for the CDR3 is TGTGCCAGCAGTCCCGGGGGACAGAAAGCTTTCTTT.

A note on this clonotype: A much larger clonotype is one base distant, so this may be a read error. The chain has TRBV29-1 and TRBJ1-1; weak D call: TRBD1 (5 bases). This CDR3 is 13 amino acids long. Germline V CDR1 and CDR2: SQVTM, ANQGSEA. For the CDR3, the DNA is TGCAGCGTTGAAGGGGGGGAAGGCACTGGAGCTTTCTTT. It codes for CSVEGGEGTGAFF.

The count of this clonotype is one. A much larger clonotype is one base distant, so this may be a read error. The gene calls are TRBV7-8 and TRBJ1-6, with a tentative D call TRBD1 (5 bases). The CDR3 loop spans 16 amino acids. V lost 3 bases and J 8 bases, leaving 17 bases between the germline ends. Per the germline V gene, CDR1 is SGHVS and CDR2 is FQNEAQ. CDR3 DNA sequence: TGTGCCAGCAGCTTGCAGGGAGCGGGCCTTTATTCACCCCTCCACTTT. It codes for CASSLQGAGLYSPLHF.